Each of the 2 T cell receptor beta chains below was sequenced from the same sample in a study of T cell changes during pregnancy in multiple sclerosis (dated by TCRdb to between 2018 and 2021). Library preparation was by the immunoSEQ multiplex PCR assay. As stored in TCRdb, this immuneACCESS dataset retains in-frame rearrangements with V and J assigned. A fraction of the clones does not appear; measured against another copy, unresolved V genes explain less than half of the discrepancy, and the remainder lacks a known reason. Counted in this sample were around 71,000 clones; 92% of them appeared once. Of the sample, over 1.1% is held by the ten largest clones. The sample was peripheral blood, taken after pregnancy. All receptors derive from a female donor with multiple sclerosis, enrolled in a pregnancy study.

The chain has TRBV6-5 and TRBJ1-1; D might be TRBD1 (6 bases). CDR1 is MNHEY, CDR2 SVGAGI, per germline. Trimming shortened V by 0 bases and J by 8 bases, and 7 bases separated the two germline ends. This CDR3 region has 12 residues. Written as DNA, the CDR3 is TGTGCCAGCAGTTACTCTACAGGGGAAGCTTTCTTT. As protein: CASSYSTGEAFF.

The CDR3 coding sequence is TGTGCCAGCAGCCGAGGCTGGCCTGGCTACACCTTC. It translates to CASSRGWPGYTF. The rearrangement links TRBV5-6 to TRBJ1-2; no firm D call. There are 12 residues in the CDR3. Germline V gene lookup returns CDR1 SGHDT and CDR2 YYEEEE. Trimming removed 4 bases at V and 7 bases at J, with 11 bases between.